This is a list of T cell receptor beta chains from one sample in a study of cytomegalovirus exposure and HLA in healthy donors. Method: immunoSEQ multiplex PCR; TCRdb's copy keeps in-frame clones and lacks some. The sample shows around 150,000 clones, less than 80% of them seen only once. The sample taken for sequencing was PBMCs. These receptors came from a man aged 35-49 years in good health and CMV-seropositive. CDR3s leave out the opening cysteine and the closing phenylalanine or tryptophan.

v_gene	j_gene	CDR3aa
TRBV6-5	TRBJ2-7	ASTRDRKNYEQY
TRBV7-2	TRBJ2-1	ASSLGGFSSYNEQF
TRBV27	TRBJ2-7	ASSFVDRGADEQY
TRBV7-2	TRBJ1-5	ASRNIQGALQPQH
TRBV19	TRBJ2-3	ASSTRQGPGGDTQY
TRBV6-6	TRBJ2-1	ASGGMSGSPYNEQF
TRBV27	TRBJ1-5	ASSIRGTGANQPQH
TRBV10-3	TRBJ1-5	AISGATNQPQH
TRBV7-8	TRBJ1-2	ASSLRQGNYGYT
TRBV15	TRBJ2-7	ATSRGQGLFSYEQY
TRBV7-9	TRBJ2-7	ASSSSSGTGLYEQY